These 2 T cell receptor beta chains were sequenced from one sample in a study of T cell repertoires in cytomegalovirus infection. TCRdb re-analysed the reads in MiXCR, keeping a single row per CDR3 protein. The table shows tens of thousands of distinct CDR3 sequences, with under 4.5% occurring only once. The sample was PBMCs. These receptors were obtained from a human donor in good health (CMV status not recorded). Some clones in this sample may be carry-over from other donors' samples.

The sample holds many counts of this clonotype. The V and J genes are TRBV7-2 and TRBJ1-1; D gene ambiguous. Trimming removed 4 bases from V and 7 bases from J, with 10 bases in between. Germline CDR1 and CDR2: SGHTA and FQGNSA. The CDR3 extends over 12 amino acids. CDR3 in DNA: TGTGCCAGCAGCTCCTTTGGCGGTGAAGCTTTCTTT. Amino acids: CASSSFGGEAFF.

Many counts were recorded for this clonotype. The rearrangement links TRBV7-2 to TRBJ1-4; possibly TRBD1 for D (5 bases). The CDR3 extends over 15 amino acids. Per germline, CDR1 SGHTA and CDR2 FQGNSA. Between the trimmed V and J ends, which lost 1 base and 3 bases, there was a span of 9 bases. This CDR3 reads CASSLGFRANEKLFF. The CDR3 DNA sequence: TGTGCCAGCAGCTTAGGGTTCAGGGCTAATGAAAAACTGTTTTTT. Looking up the rest from reference TRBV7-2 and TRBJ1-4 gives the full variable domain: GAGVSQSPSNKVTEKGKDVELRCDPISGHTALYWYRQSLGQGLEFLIYFQGNSAPDKSGLPSDRFSAERTGGSVSTLTIQRTQQEDSAVYLCASSLGFRANEKLFFGSGTQLSVL.